One and the same sample provided the 6 T cell receptor beta chains below, sequenced in a study of identical twins. TCRdb redid the calling of the 5' RACE reads with MiXCR, one entry per CDR3 protein. This sample has roughly 690,000 distinct CDR3 sequences, with 6.1% found just once. The sequenced sample was naive T cells sorted from blood. The source of these receptors is a man younger than 30 in good health.

This clonotype turned up a few times. The V and J genes are TRBV6-1 and TRBJ1-2, with TRBD1 matching 7 bases. The CDR3 length is 14 residues. The junction had 12 bases not matched to a gene; V was cut back by 6 bases and J by 8 bases. Germline loops: CDR1 MNHNS, CDR2 SASEGT. The CDR3 nucleotides read TGTGCCAGCAGCGACAGGGCCCACAGCCGCGGCTACACCTTC. It is translated as CASSDRAHSRGYTF.

CDR3 loop: CASSQSRAGGRDNEQFF. CDR3 DNA sequence: TGTGCCAGCAGCCAATCTCGGGCTGGGGGACGGGACAATGAGCAGTTCTTC. The chain couples TRBV14 to TRBJ2-1, with D perhaps TRBD1 or TRBD2 (5 bases each). V lost 2 bases to trimming and J lost 5 bases, with 19 bases between them. The germline CDR1 and CDR2 sequences are SGHDN and FVKESK. This CDR3 is 17 amino acids long.

This clonotype was observed at least ten times. The rearrangement joins TRBV12-3 or TRBV12-4 to TRBJ1-2; D gene ambiguous. The V gene lost 8 bases and the J gene lost 3 bases, with 19 bases spanning the gap. The CDR3 consists of 15 residues. The chain's CDR3 is CASLRALGNDYGYTF. For the CDR3, the DNA is TGTGCCAGCCTCCGGGCCCTAGGTAACGACTATGGCTACACCTTC.

The V gene is TRBV5-1, the J gene TRBJ2-1; unclear D gene. The V gene lost 4 bases and the J gene lost 7 bases, with 12 bases spanning the gap. The CDR3 is 13 residues long. CDR1 is SGHRS, CDR2 YFSETQ, per germline. CDR3 nucleotide sequence: TGCGCCAGCAGCCCCCTGACTGCGAATGAGCAGTTCTTC. Translation gives CASSPLTANEQFF.

The CDR3 protein is CASSLDQAREALQETQYF. The CDR3 region has the DNA TGTGCCAGCAGCTTAGATCAGGCGCGGGAGGCCCTCCAAGAGACCCAGTACTTC. This chain joins TRBV11-2 and TRBJ2-5, with 8 bases matching TRBD2. J was trimmed by 1 base and V by 0 bases; bases with no gene match: 10. The CDR3 is 18 residues long. Germline V gene data show CDR1 as SGHAT and CDR2 as FQNNGV.

This clonotype has at least ten counts. The V and J genes are TRBV5-6 and TRBJ2-1; D remains ambiguous. Trimming shortened V by 0 bases and J by 15 bases, and 13 bases separated the two germline ends. Germline-derived CDR1 and CDR2 are SGHDT and YYEEEE. The CDR3 has 12 residues. The CDR3 bases are TGTGCCAGCAGCTTGGAACGGAACCTGGGGTTCTTC. Its protein product is CASSLERNLGFF. Full variable domain (remainder filled in from reference TRBV5-6 and TRBJ2-1): DAGVTQSPTHLIKTRGQQVTLRCSPKSGHDTVSWYQQALGQGPQFIFQYYEEEERQRGNFPDRFSGHQFPNYSSELNVNALLLGDSALYLCASSLERNLGFFGPGTRLTVL.